A single sample gave rise to the 19 T cell receptor beta chains below, sequenced in a study of blood T cell repertoires in COVID-19 (TCRdb year 2020). The library was obtained by the immunoSEQ multiplex PCR assay. Imported from immuneACCESS, the table was reduced by TCRdb to in-frame sequences with V and J called. These copies leave out some clones; in studies compared against another copy, an unresolved V gene accounts for under half, and the cause of the remainder is not known. For this sample there are 50,000 to 65,000 clones; more than 75% appear just once. The ten biggest clones cover approximately 15% of the sample. The sample was peripheral blood. The receptors were gathered from a human donor in a cohort sampled during active COVID-19.

This clone has a single count. The V gene is TRBV10-1, the J gene TRBJ2-7; 8 nucleotides align to TRBD1. Germline CDR1 and CDR2: WNHNN and SYGVQD (reference sequence). The length of the CDR3 is 14 residues. V shed 2 bases and J 2 bases; nucleotides not matched to a gene: 2. CDR3 in amino acids: CASSEGRGPYEQYF. The CDR3, as DNA: TGCGCCAGCAGTGAGGGCAGGGGGCCCTACGAGCAGTACTTC.

This clone was seen more than once but under ten times. This sequence joins TRBV9 and TRBJ2-7; D might be TRBD2 (6 bases). The germline V gene encodes CDR1 SGDLS and CDR2 YYNGEE. The V gene lost 7 bases and the J gene lost 5 bases, with 19 bases spanning the gap. This CDR3 contains 14 residues. The CDR3 DNA reads TGTGCCAGCGGTCAGAGGGACTCAGGGAACGAGCAGTACTTC. Translated: CASGQRDSGNEQYF.

The gene calls are TRBV19 and TRBJ1-3, with 8 nucleotides matching TRBD1. Germline CDR1 LNHDA, CDR2 SQIVND (reference sequence). J lost 6 bases, V lost 6 bases, and 7 bases had no gene match. This CDR3 has 14 residues. The CDR3 here is CASRRQGSENTIYF. The CDR3 DNA reads as TGTGCCAGTAGGAGACAGGGGAGCGAAAACACCATATATTTT.

The rearrangement joins TRBV3-1 (or the pseudogene TRBV3-2) to TRBJ2-7, with D possibly being TRBD2 (6 bases). The germline V and J ends were trimmed by 1 base and 6 bases, with 16 bases remaining between them. There are 15 residues in the CDR3. Germline lookup yields CDR1 LGHDT and CDR2 YNNKEL (reference sequence). CDR3 sequence reads: CASSQVTGLLSEQYF. The CDR3 DNA follows: TGTGCCAGCAGCCAAGTAACGGGACTGCTCTCCGAGCAGTACTTC.

The V and J genes are TRBV29-1 and TRBJ1-3; possible D gene TRBD1, 6 bases. The CDR3 sequence is 13 residues long. Deletions cut 7 bases from V and 6 bases from J, with 16 bases between. Germline loops: CDR1 SQVTM, CDR2 ANQGSEA. CDR3 loop: CSAAAGQPNTIYF. The CDR3 region has the DNA TGCAGCGCCGCAGCGGGACAACCAAACACCATATATTTT. Combining the CDR3 with reference TRBV29-1 and TRBJ1-3 gives the whole variable domain SAVISQKPSRDICQRGTSLTIQCQVDSQVTMMFWYRQQPGQSLTLIATANQGSEATYESGFVIDKFPISRPNLTFSTLTVSNMSPEDSSIYLCSAAAGQPNTIYFGEGSWLTVV.

V gene TRBV11-2 combines with J gene TRBJ2-5; TRBD2 agrees at 8 bases. V gave up 5 bases and J gave up 2 bases; unmatched junction bases: 7. Germline V gives CDR1 SGHAT, CDR2 FQNNGV. The CDR3 extends over 15 amino acids. The CDR3 loop is CASSPRTSPQETQYF. DNA of the CDR3: TGTGCCAGCAGCCCTCGGACTAGCCCGCAAGAGACCCAGTACTTC.

The chain uses TRBV3-1 (or the pseudogene TRBV3-2) and TRBJ2-7, with 10 bases identical to TRBD1. CDR3 length: 13 residues. V shed 4 bases and J 4 bases; nucleotides not matched to a gene: 1. Germline V gene lookup returns CDR1 LGHDT and CDR2 YNNKEL (reference sequence). The CDR3 reads CASSRQGAYEQYF. In DNA, the CDR3 is TGTGCCAGCAGCCGACAGGGGGCTTACGAGCAGTACTTC.

The chain couples TRBV6-4 to TRBJ2-1; D is uncertain. Trimming took off 6 bases at V and 6 bases at J, with 15 bases between the two ends. This CDR3 has 14 residues. In germline, CDR1 is MRHNA, CDR2 SNTAGT. CDR3: CASSLYQSGNEQFF. In DNA, the CDR3 is TGTGCCAGCAGCTTGTATCAATCGGGCAATGAGCAGTTCTTC.

The table lists this clone with a count of one. This chain links TRBV14 with TRBJ2-7; D ambiguous. The CDR3 has 11 residues. CDR1 SGHDN and CDR2 FVKESK come from the germline V gene. V lost 4 bases to trimming and J lost 3 bases, with 4 bases between them. CDR3: CASSPGYEQYF. The CDR3 DNA is TGTGCCAGCAGCCCGGGCTACGAGCAGTACTTC.

This chain connects TRBV7-9 to TRBJ1-1; D is unclear. The germline V gene has CDR1 SEHNR and CDR2 FQNEAQ (reference sequence). Trimming took off 3 bases at V and 4 bases at J, with 15 bases between the two ends. This CDR3 region has 15 residues. The CDR3 nucleotides read TGTGCCAGCAGCTTCGGACGCCCGGAGGGCACTGAAGCTTTCTTT. Translated: CASSFGRPEGTEAFF.

CDR3 residues: CASSFRDLAVSSYEQYF. DNA of the CDR3: TGTGCCAGCAGCTTCCGAGACCTAGCGGTTTCCTCCTACGAGCAGTACTTC. The chain is built from TRBV11-2 and TRBJ2-7; TRBD2 matches 7 bases. The V gene's germline CDR1 is SGHAT and CDR2 FQNNGV. The V gene end was trimmed by 3 bases and the J gene end by 0 bases; junction bases not matched to a gene: 11. The length of the CDR3 is 17 residues.

This clone was found many times. CDR3 sequence (DNA): TGTGCCAGCAGCTCCAGCAGGGGGTCCATCTACGAGCAGTACTTC. Translation gives CASSSSRGSIYEQYF. The chain has TRBV7-9 and TRBJ2-7; TRBD1 matches at 7 bases. The CDR3 covers 15 residues. The germline V gene encodes CDR1 SEHNR and CDR2 FQNEAQ (reference sequence). Germline trimming cut 4 bases from V and 3 bases from J; bases unmatched to any gene: 9.

The chain employs TRBV29-1 and TRBJ1-2, with unresolved D. The V gene lost 1 base and the J gene lost 3 bases, with 6 bases spanning the gap. The CDR3 sequence is 12 residues long. Germline CDR1 SQVTM, CDR2 ANQGSEA. The CDR3 loop reads CSVEGGDYGYTF. The CDR3 DNA reads TGCAGCGTTGAAGGCGGGGACTATGGCTACACCTTC.

A few counts support this clone. This sequence joins TRBV5-1 and TRBJ2-7; perhaps TRBD2 as D (5 bases). V was cut by 7 bases and J by 3 bases, with 26 bases left in between. The germline V gene has CDR1 SGHRS and CDR2 YFSETQ. This CDR3 is 17 amino acids long. The CDR3 region is CASSLSPSSSDFYEQYF. CDR3 nucleotides: TGCGCCAGCTCCCTTTCCCCATCTAGCAGTGATTTCTACGAGCAGTACTTC.

The chain carries TRBV5-1 and TRBJ2-1; TRBD2 matches 12 bases. Germline-derived CDR1 and CDR2 are SGHRS and YFSETQ. Losses at the gene ends were 4 bases for V and 10 bases for J; bases not matched to a gene: 6. CDR3 length: 14 amino acids. The CDR3 protein is CASSPLAGGAEQFF. The DNA for the CDR3 is TGCGCCAGCAGCCCACTAGCGGGAGGCGCGGAGCAGTTCTTC.

The chain uses TRBV11-3 and TRBJ2-2; 7 bases match TRBD1. The V gene's germline CDR1 is SGHNT and CDR2 YENEEA. V was pared by 0 bases and J by 9 bases, with 1 base of the junction left unmatched. CDR3 length equals 13 residues. Here the CDR3 reads CASSLDRGRELFF. The CDR3 coding sequence is TGTGCCAGCAGCTTAGATAGGGGGCGGGAGCTGTTTTTT.

The chain combines TRBV6-2 or TRBV6-3 with TRBJ2-4, with 7 nucleotides matching TRBD1. Germline V CDR1 and CDR2: MNHEY, SVGEGT. This CDR3 is built from 14 residues. V shed 2 bases, J shed 9 bases, and the junction held 7 bases outside the gene matches. In DNA form, the CDR3 reads TGTGCCAGCAGTTACCCTACAGGGGTTGCCATTCAGTACTTC. This gives the protein CASSYPTGVAIQYF.

This clone was seen only once. The chain recombines TRBV28 with TRBJ1-4; perhaps TRBD1 as D (6 bases). The ends were cut back, 3 bases at V and 0 bases at J, with 14 bases in the middle. CDR1 is MDHEN and CDR2 is SYDVKM in the germline V gene. CDR3 length: 17 residues. The DNA of the CDR3 is TGTGCCAGCAGTTTCCCCCTTCGGACAGCAACTAATGAAAAACTGTTTTTT. As protein: CASSFPLRTATNEKLFF.

The chain links TRBV7-9 to TRBJ1-1; the D is unclear. The germline CDR1 and CDR2 sequences are SEHNR and FQNEAQ (reference sequence). The CDR3 is 14 amino acids. Trimming removed 5 bases at V and 0 bases at J, with 10 bases between. CDR3: CASSREVMNTEAFF. The CDR3 DNA reads as TGTGCCAGCAGCCGAGAGGTGATGAACACTGAAGCTTTCTTT.